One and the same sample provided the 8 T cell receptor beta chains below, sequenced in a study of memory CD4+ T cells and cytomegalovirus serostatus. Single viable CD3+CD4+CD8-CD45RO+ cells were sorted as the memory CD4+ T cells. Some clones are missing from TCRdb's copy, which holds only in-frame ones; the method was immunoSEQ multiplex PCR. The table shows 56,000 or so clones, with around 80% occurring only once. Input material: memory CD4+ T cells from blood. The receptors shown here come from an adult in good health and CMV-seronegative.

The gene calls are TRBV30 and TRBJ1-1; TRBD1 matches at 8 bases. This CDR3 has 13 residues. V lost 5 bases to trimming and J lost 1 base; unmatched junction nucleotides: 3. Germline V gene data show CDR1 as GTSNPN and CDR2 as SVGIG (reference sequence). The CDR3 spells CAWRGQGNTEAFF. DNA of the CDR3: TGTGCCTGGCGAGGACAGGGGAACACTGAAGCTTTCTTT. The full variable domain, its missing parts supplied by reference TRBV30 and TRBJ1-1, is SQTIHQWPATLVQPVGSPLSLECTVEGTSNPNLYWYRQAAGRGLQLLFYSVGIGQISSEVPQNLSASRPQDRQFILSSKKLLLSDSGFYLCAWRGQGNTEAFFGQGTRLTVV.

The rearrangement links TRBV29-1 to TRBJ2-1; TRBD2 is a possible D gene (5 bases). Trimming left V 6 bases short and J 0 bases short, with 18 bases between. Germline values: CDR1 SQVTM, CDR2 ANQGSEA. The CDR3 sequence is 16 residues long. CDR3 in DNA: TGCAGCGTCCGGACTTCGGACCTTAGCTCCTACAATGAGCAGTTCTTC. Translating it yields CSVRTSDLSSYNEQFF.

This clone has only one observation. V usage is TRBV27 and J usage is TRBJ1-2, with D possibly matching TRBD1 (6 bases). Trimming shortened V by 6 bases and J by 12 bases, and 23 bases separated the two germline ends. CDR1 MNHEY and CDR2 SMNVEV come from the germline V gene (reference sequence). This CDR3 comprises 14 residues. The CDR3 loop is CASRPAGGPLVNTF. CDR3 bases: TGTGCCAGCAGACCCGCCGGGGGCCCTCTGGTAAACACCTTC.

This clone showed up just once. In DNA form, the CDR3 reads TGTGCCAGCAGCCCTCGGCCGCGAGTAGAGACCCAGTACTTC. It translates to CASSPRPRVETQYF. The chain carries TRBV7-8 and TRBJ2-5; D remains ambiguous. Germline V gene data show CDR1 as SGHVS and CDR2 as FQNEAQ. This CDR3 is 14 amino acids long. The ends were cut back, 5 bases at V and 4 bases at J, with 14 bases in the middle.

CDR3 residues: CASSLAASGGRAETQYF. Here the CDR3 DNA reads TGTGCCAGCAGCTTAGCGGCTAGCGGGGGCAGGGCAGAGACCCAGTACTTC. This chain connects TRBV7-2 to TRBJ2-5; TRBD2 matches at 10 bases. The CDR3 has 17 residues. The V segment lost 0 bases and the J segment 4 bases; nucleotides outside the gene matches: 8. The germline gives CDR1 SGHTA, CDR2 FQGNSA.

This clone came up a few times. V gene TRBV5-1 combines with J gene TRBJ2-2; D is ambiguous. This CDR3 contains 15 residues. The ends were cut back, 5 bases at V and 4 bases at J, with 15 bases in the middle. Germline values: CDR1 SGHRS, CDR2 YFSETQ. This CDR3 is CASRTTTGFTGELFF. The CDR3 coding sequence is TGCGCCAGCAGAACCACCACGGGTTTCACCGGGGAGCTGTTTTTT.

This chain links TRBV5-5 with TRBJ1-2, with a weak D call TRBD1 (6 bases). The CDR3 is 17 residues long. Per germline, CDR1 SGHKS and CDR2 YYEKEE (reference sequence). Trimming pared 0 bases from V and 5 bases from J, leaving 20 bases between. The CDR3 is CASSLAIRKTGVYGYTF. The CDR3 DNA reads TGTGCCAGCAGCTTGGCCATAAGAAAGACAGGCGTTTATGGCTACACCTTC.

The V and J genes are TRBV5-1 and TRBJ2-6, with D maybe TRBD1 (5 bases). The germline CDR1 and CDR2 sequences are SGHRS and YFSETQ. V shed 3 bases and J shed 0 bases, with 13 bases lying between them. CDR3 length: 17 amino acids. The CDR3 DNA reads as TGCGCCAGCAGCTCCCAGGGTGCTAGCTCTGGGGCCAACGTCCTGACTTTC. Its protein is CASSSQGASSGANVLTF.